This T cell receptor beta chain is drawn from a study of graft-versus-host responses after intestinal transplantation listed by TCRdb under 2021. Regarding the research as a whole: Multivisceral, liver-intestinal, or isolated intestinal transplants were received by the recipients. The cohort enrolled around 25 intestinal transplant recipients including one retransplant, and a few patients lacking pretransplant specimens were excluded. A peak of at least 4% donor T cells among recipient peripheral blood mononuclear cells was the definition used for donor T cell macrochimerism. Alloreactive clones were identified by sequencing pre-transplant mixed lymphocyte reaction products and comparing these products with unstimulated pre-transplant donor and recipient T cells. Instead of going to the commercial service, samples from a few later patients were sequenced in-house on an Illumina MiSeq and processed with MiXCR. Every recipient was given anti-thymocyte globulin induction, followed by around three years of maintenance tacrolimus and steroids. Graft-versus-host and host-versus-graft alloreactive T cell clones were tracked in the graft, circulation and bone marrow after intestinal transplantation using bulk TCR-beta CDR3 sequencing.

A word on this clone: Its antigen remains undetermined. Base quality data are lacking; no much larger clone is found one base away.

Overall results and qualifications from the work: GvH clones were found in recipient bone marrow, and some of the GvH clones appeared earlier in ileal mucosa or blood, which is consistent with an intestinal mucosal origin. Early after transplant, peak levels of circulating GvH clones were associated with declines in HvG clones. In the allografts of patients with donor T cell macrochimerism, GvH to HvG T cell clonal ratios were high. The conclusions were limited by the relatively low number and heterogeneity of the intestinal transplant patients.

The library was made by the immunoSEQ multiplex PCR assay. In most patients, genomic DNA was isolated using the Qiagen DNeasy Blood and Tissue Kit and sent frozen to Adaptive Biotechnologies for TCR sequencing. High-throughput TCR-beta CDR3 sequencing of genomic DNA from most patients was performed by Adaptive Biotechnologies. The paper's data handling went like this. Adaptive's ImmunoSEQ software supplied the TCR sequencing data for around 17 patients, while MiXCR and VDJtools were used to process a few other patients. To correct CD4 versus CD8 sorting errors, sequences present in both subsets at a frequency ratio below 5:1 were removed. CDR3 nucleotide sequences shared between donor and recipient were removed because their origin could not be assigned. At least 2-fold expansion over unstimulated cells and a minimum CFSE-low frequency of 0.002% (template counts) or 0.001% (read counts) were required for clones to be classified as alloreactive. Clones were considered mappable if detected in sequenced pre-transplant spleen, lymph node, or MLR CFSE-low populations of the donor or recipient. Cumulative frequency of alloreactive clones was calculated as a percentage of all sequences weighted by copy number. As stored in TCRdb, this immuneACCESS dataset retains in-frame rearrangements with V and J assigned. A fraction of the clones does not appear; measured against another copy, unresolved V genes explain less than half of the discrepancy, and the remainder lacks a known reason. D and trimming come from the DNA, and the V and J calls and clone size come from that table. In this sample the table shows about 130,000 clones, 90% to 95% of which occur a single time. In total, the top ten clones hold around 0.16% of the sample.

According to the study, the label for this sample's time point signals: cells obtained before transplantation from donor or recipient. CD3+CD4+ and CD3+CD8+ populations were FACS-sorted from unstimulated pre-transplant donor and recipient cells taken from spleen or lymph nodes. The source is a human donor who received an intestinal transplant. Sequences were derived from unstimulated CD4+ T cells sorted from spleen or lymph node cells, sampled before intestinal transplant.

This receptor carries the CDR3 CASSLGAGWSDTQYF. The DNA is TGCGCCAGCAGCTTGGGGGCAGGGTGGTCAGATACGCAGTATTTT. This sequence uses TRBV5-1 and TRBJ2-3; the D gene is possibly TRBD1, with 5 bases matching. At the junction V is shortened by 0 bases and J by 4 bases, with 12 bases in between. From cysteine to phenylalanine, the CDR3 is 15 amino acids long. CDR3 DNA is the only sequence kept; it has 45 bases, read in frame from the first base. Based on the germline V gene, the CDR1 and CDR2 sequences are SGHRS and YFSETQ.